These 21 T cell receptor beta chains were sequenced from one sample in a study of cytomegalovirus exposure and HLA in healthy donors. The study ran its PCR with 60 Vbeta and 13 Jbeta primers. Sequencing was performed with immunoSEQ multiplex PCR; in TCRdb, only in-frame clones are kept and a portion is missing. The table includes some 160,000 clones, 76% detected once. The sample comprised PBMCs. These TCRs come from a woman in her thirties or forties in good health and CMV-seronegative.

The CDR3 DNA follows: TGTGCCAGTAGTACCCTCCTAGGACAGGGCGGCACTGAAGCTTTCTTT. Translated, it gives CASSTLLGQGGTEAFF. The chain couples TRBV19 to TRBJ1-1; 8 bases fit TRBD1. The CDR3 covers 16 residues. The V gene's germline CDR1 is LNHDA and CDR2 SQIVND (reference sequence). Unmatched junction bases numbered 11, after V lost 4 bases and J lost 4 bases.

V and J are TRBV4-2 and TRBJ2-7; 11 bases fit TRBD2. Germline lookup yields CDR1 LGHNA and CDR2 YNFKEQ. The CDR3 is made up of 16 amino acids. With V trimmed by 6 bases and J by 3 bases, 10 bases remained unmatched. Here the CDR3 DNA reads TGTGCCAGCAGTCGGAACGGTCTAGCGGGGGGCTACGAGCAGTACTTC. Translated: CASSRNGLAGGYEQYF.

In this sample, this clone turned up once. The genes are TRBV10-3 and TRBJ1-3; unclear D gene. The CDR3 has 16 amino acids. Per germline, CDR1 ENHRY and CDR2 SYGVKD. Trimming took off 4 bases at V and 0 bases at J, with 13 bases between the two ends. The CDR3: CAISASNTPSGNTIYF. CDR3 sequence (DNA): TGTGCCATCAGTGCGTCGAATACACCCTCTGGAAACACCATATATTTT.

CDR3 sequence reads: CASSLPSQGTYGYTF. CDR3 DNA sequence: TGTGCCAGCAGTTTGCCCTCGCAGGGGACCTATGGCTACACCTTC. The V call is TRBV28, the J call TRBJ1-2; possibly TRBD1 for D (6 bases). CDR1 and CDR2 from the germline V gene are MDHEN and SYDVKM. This CDR3 has 15 residues. The V end lost 3 bases, the J end lost 4 bases, and 15 bases lay between the germline ends.

The chain carries TRBV30 and TRBJ2-7; tentative D call: TRBD2 (5 bases). V was trimmed by 4 bases and J by 0 bases, leaving 10 bases between them. Germline assignment: CDR1 GTSNPN and CDR2 SVGIG (reference sequence). This CDR3 is 13 amino acids long. The CDR3: CAWNQGSSYEQYF. The DNA for the CDR3 is TGTGCCTGGAACCAAGGGAGCTCCTACGAGCAGTACTTC.

V and J are TRBV7-2 and TRBJ1-5; 7 bases agree with TRBD1. V gave up 5 bases and J gave up 6 bases; unmatched junction bases: 10. Per germline, CDR1 SGHTA and CDR2 FQGNSA. CDR3 size: 15 residues. As DNA, the CDR3 is TGTGCCAGCAGCCCCCGACAGGGAGGAGGTCAGCCCCAGCATTTT. Translating it yields CASSPRQGGGQPQHF.

This clone was observed a few times. The chain employs TRBV30 and TRBJ1-1, with D possibly matching TRBD1 (6 bases). This CDR3 comprises 13 residues. Looked up from germline, CDR1 is GTSNPN and CDR2 is SVGIG (reference sequence). V gave up 5 bases and J gave up 3 bases, with 13 bases separating them. CDR3 sequence reads: CAWVGGLYTEAFF. The CDR3 DNA sequence: TGTGCCTGGGTGGGGGGGCTTTACACTGAAGCTTTCTTT.

V and J are TRBV18 and TRBJ2-1; TRBD2 agrees at 15 bases. The length of the CDR3 is 17 residues. Per the germline V gene, CDR1 is KGHSH and CDR2 is LQKENI. The trim removed 3 bases at V and 4 bases at J, leaving 4 bases unmatched. The CDR3 is CASSPRGTSGRYNEQFF. CDR3 in DNA: TGTGCCAGCTCACCTAGGGGGACTAGCGGGAGGTACAATGAGCAGTTCTTC.

The chain's CDR3 is CASSLKILTYNEQFF. The CDR3 DNA follows: TGTGCCAGCAGTTTAAAGATCCTAACCTACAATGAGCAGTTCTTC. J is TRBJ2-1 and V is TRBV6-1; no definite D call. The CDR3 extends over 15 amino acids. Trimming cost V 5 bases and J 2 bases, with 13 bases left between them. The germline CDR1 and CDR2 sequences are MNHNS and SASEGT.

CDR3 region: CASSQYPPGSSYEQYF. The CDR3 nucleotides are TGCGCCAGCAGTCAATATCCGCCAGGTTCCTCCTACGAGCAGTACTTC. This chain connects TRBV23-1 to TRBJ2-7; D remains unclear. TRBV23-1 is noted as an ORF with a role that remains uncertain. The CDR3 totals 16 residues. V was clipped by 1 base and J by 0 bases, with 13 bases between them.

This chain joins TRBV27 and TRBJ1-5, with D possibly being TRBD1 (5 bases). Germline V gene lookup returns CDR1 MNHEY and CDR2 SMNVEV (reference sequence). This CDR3 is built from 15 residues. Trimming left V 5 bases short and J 0 bases short, with 11 bases between. The CDR3 protein is CASSNQGYSNQPQHF. The CDR3 DNA is TGTGCCAGCAGTAACCAGGGTTATAGCAATCAGCCCCAGCATTTT.

The chain recombines TRBV29-1 with TRBJ2-1; tentative D call: TRBD2 (5 bases). V was pared by 8 bases and J by 1 base, with 21 bases between. This CDR3 comprises 16 residues. From germline, CDR1 is SQVTM and CDR2 ANQGSEA. Here the CDR3 DNA reads TGCAGCCTTACACCGGACCACGGGGTTTCCTACAATGAGCAGTTCTTC. Its protein is CSLTPDHGVSYNEQFF.

This clone was found a few times. This chain uses TRBV5-1 with TRBJ2-3, with D possibly TRBD1 on 6 matching bases. Germline V gene data show CDR1 as SGHRS and CDR2 as YFSETQ. V lost 4 bases to trimming and J lost 0 bases, with 15 bases between them. The CDR3 is made up of 16 amino acids. As DNA, the CDR3 is TGCGCCAGCAGCCCAGGACAGTCCCCCAGCACAGATACGCAGTATTTT. Translating it yields CASSPGQSPSTDTQYF.

The chain carries TRBV6-1 and TRBJ1-2; D is unresolved. V gave up 0 bases and J gave up 6 bases, with 8 bases separating them. Germline V gene sequence: CDR1 MNHNS, CDR2 SASEGT. This CDR3 is 13 amino acids long. CDR3: CASSEALGDGYTF. For the CDR3, the DNA is TGTGCCAGCAGTGAAGCGCTCGGTGATGGCTACACCTTC.

The genes are TRBV5-1 and TRBJ1-1; no clear D. The CDR3 runs to 16 residues. Per the germline V gene, CDR1 is SGHRS and CDR2 is YFSETQ. V was shortened by 2 bases and J by 0 bases, with 14 bases between the two germline ends. CDR3 coding DNA: TGCGCCAGCAGCTTTTTGGGAGGCCGAATGAACACTGAAGCTTTCTTT. Residues: CASSFLGGRMNTEAFF.

The DNA of the CDR3 is TGTGCCAGCAGCGGGGGACAGGCCAATTCACCCCTCCACTTT. Protein product: CASSGGQANSPLHF. The chain has TRBV5-4 and TRBJ1-6; TRBD1 agrees at 8 bases. The CDR3 extends over 14 amino acids. CDR1 is SGHNT, CDR2 YYREEE, per germline (reference sequence). V shed 4 bases and J 7 bases; nucleotides not matched to a gene: 4.

The chain links TRBV2 to TRBJ2-7; tentatively, D is TRBD1 (6 bases). The CDR3 is made up of 14 amino acids. Trimming stripped 3 bases from V and 2 bases from J, with 11 bases between. Germline V lookup: CDR1 SNHLY, CDR2 FYNNEI. Here the CDR3 reads CASSEFNRAYEQYF. The CDR3 nucleotides are TGTGCCAGCAGTGAGTTTAACAGGGCCTACGAGCAGTACTTC.

The rearrangement joins TRBV10-3 to TRBJ1-1, with D perhaps TRBD1 (5 bases). CDR3 length: 13 amino acids. Looked up from germline, CDR1 is ENHRY and CDR2 is SYGVKD. The ends were cut back, 6 bases at V and 2 bases at J, with 10 bases in the middle. The CDR3 DNA is TGTGCCATCAGACAGGCTGGAAACACTGAAGCTTTCTTT. Translating gives CAIRQAGNTEAFF.

The rearrangement links TRBV29-1 to TRBJ2-4, with 12 bases identical to TRBD2. The CDR3 runs 19 residues. Germline CDR1 SQVTM, CDR2 ANQGSEA. V lost 5 bases and J lost 0; bases outside the gene matches: 14. The CDR3: CSVLGRLAGDRTAKNIQYF. The CDR3 coding sequence is TGCAGCGTTCTTGGGAGACTAGCGGGAGATCGCACAGCCAAAAACATTCAGTACTTC.

The rearrangement links TRBV19 to TRBJ2-1; 8 nucleotides line up with TRBD2. Per germline, CDR1 LNHDA and CDR2 SQIVND (reference sequence). Unmatched junction bases numbered 4, after V lost 6 bases and J lost 0 bases. The CDR3 is 15 amino acids. The CDR3 region is CASSSLAASYNEQFF. The CDR3 coding sequence is TGTGCCAGTAGCTCACTAGCGGCCTCCTACAATGAGCAGTTCTTC.

Comments on this clone: The same CDR3 can be traced to other DNA sequences in this sample. J is TRBJ1-1 and V is TRBV28, with TRBD1 matching 7 bases. V lost 5 bases to trimming and J lost 10 bases; unmatched junction nucleotides: 19. Germline CDR1 and CDR2: MDHEN and SYDVKM. The CDR3 has 16 amino acids. For the CDR3, the DNA is TGTGCCAGCAGTCCGTACCCACAGGGGTCCAAAATTAGAGCTTTCTTT. Encoded protein: CASSPYPQGSKIRAFF.